The rows below give T cell receptor beta chains drawn from one sample of a study of blood T cell repertoires in COVID-19. The data were produced by immunoSEQ multiplex PCR, yet TCRdb's version contains in-frame clones alone and is incomplete. The sample consists of some 190,000 clones, more than 75% of them appearing once. Material for sequencing was peripheral blood. Receptors were obtained from a person aged 65 to 85 with COVID-19, enrolled during active disease. Both conserved end residues are trimmed from each CDR3.

J gene	V gene	CDR3 protein
TRBJ2-7	TRBV5-8	ASSLVAPWQY
TRBJ2-5	TRBV7-9	ASSLLAGGQETQY
TRBJ2-7	TRBV6-5	ATNRDREAYEQY
TRBJ2-5	TRBV7-2	ASSLHRTRKETQY
TRBJ1-4	TRBV27	ASRNQGVNEKLF
TRBJ2-1	TRBV6-1	ASSVISGIDYNEQF
TRBJ1-2	TRBV5-4	ASSLYSVT
TRBJ1-2	TRBV28	ASSFGTGEGYT
TRBJ1-4	TRBV5-1	ASSLGQFNEKLF
TRBJ2-1	TRBV3-1/TRBV3-2	ASSLGTRVGAEQF
TRBJ1-6	TRBV28	ASSLSRGLRNSPLH
TRBJ2-7	TRBV18	ASSPRAANYEQY
TRBJ1-2	TRBV30	AWTPGQSYGYT
TRBJ1-1	TRBV7-2	ASSLEGRGSTEAF
TRBJ2-7	TRBV5-4	ASSLSASGSYEQY
TRBJ1-4	TRBV7-8	ASSLAVGTGISNEKLF
TRBJ2-3	TRBV12-3/TRBV12-4	ASSYGAEDTQY
TRBJ2-1	TRBV19	ASSTRTGGDEQF
TRBJ1-6	TRBV5-4	ASSLTGGLGSPLH
TRBJ2-7	TRBV12-3/TRBV12-4	ASKQGGSAMQY
TRBJ1-6	TRBV11-2	ASSRDRTEGSYNSPLH
TRBJ2-1	TRBV6-5	ASSYIGDEQF
TRBJ1-3	TRBV29-1	SVEEEGPINSGNTIY
TRBJ1-1	TRBV11-2	ASRNAGQGGMNTEAF
TRBJ1-6	TRBV27	ASSSRDYNSPLH
TRBJ1-4	TRBV29-1	SVERGRDQGGLF
TRBJ2-3	TRBV5-4	ASSPISGASTDTQY
TRBJ2-6	TRBV13	ASSFGPFLSGANVLT
TRBJ1-5	TRBV28	ASSPALAYQPQH
TRBJ1-5	TRBV23-1	ASSPPRTGAGNSNQPQH
TRBJ1-2	TRBV6-5	ASSRGEVGYT
TRBJ2-3	TRBV15	ATSSRLVADTQY
TRBJ2-1	TRBV6-2/TRBV6-3	ASSPRQAYNEQF
TRBJ1-2	TRBV10-3	AISDPDRGSYGYT
TRBJ2-3	TRBV6-2/TRBV6-3	ASSSAGSTDTQY
TRBJ1-5	TRBV19	ATRSRSRGGNQPQH
TRBJ1-2	TRBV28	ASHAGGGYT
TRBJ2-1	TRBV7-2	ASSPRGLAGRYEQF
TRBJ2-5	TRBV9	ASSGLAEETQY
TRBJ2-4	TRBV7-8	ASSPRLGAKNIQY
TRBJ1-4	TRBV30	AWSVLSGGDPNEKLF
TRBJ1-6	TRBV28	ASSRAFRGQGWSPLH
TRBJ1-2	TRBV6-4	ASSDEHGYT
TRBJ2-5	TRBV19	ASSIPSGGQETQY
TRBJ2-3	TRBV5-1	ASSLGLAGGRGTDTQY
TRBJ1-2	TRBV27	ATRQATNYGYT
TRBJ1-5	TRBV19	ASSMKAGTSNQPQH
TRBJ2-7	TRBV6-2/TRBV6-3	ASSDPGLSREQY
TRBJ1-5	TRBV7-8	ASSSVPGQQFSNQPQH
TRBJ1-1	TRBV6-2/TRBV6-3	ASSYSISGTEAF
TRBJ1-2	TRBV6-2/TRBV6-3	ASSSQGLGDYGYT
TRBJ2-2	TRBV7-2	ASSLAGGLAGELF
TRBJ1-5	TRBV19	ASSNTQGIKSNQPQH
TRBJ1-5	TRBV28	ASTPPGGGNQPQH
TRBJ2-3	TRBV25-1	ASSDARGPDTQY